This T cell receptor (beta chain) was retrieved from a study of Ad26.COV2.S vaccination and SARS-CoV-2 variants. Overall study context: Once or twice, 56 days apart, Ad26.COV2.S was delivered intramuscularly.

The table came from immunoSEQ multiplex PCR; TCRdb's copy has only in-frame clones and leaves some out. The sample lists hundreds of thousands of clones, around 86% occurring once. Study-wide results and caveats: Among vaccine recipients, spike-specific TCR breadth exceeded that of placebo recipients.

In this sample, this clone turned up once. Its antigen is undetermined. Treatment specified: around 19 received Ad26.COV2.S at low or high dose, single or two shots; about five received placebo; per-sample allocation not given. The samples date from day 63 after the first vaccine or placebo injection. Germline assignment: CDR1 MNHEY and CDR2 SVGAGI. V shed 2 bases, J shed 2 bases, and the junction held 5 bases outside the gene matches. The CDR3 is made up of 16 amino acids. The specimen comprised peripheral blood, sampled in a trial of Ad26.COV2.S vaccine versus placebo. The receptor comes from a person between 18 and 59 years old who received the Ad26.COV2.S COVID-19 vaccine or a placebo. The gene calls are TRBV6-5 and TRBJ2-7; 11 bases line up with TRBD2. The CDR3 reads CASSYEGLAAPYEQYF. Here the CDR3 DNA reads TGTGCCAGCAGTTACGAGGGACTAGCGGCGCCCTACGAGCAGTACTTC.